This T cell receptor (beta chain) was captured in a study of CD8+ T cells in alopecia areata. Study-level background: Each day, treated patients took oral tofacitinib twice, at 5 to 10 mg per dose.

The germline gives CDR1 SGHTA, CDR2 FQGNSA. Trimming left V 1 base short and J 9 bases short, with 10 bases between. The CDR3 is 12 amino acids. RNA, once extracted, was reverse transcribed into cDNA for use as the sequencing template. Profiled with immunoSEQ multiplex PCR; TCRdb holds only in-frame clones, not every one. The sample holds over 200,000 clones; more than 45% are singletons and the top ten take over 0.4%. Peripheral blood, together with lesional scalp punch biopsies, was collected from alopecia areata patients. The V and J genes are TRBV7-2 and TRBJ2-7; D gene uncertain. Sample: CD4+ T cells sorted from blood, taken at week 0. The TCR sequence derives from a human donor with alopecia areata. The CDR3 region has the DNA TGTGCCAGCAGCTTAGGTGCCGGAAGGCAGTACTTC. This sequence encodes CASSLGAGRQYF.